These T cell receptor beta chains were read from a single sample in a study of blood T cell repertoires in COVID-19. Here immunoSEQ multiplex PCR was the method, and the copy in TCRdb shows in-frame clones only, minus some. The profile shows over 130,000 clones, roughly four fifths of them singletons. The source material was peripheral blood. All receptors derive from a human donor in a cohort sampled during active COVID-19. CDR3s include the opening cysteine and the closing phenylalanine or tryptophan. Each record gives: clone size, D gene, V gene, J gene, CDR3 DNA, CDR3 protein. A D gene is named only where the DNA matches it firmly. Clone size is not always given. Where it is, it says once, few, many or a class for expanded clones.

>.|.|TRBV7-3|TRBJ1-5
TGTGCCAGCAGCTTAACCGCCGGGGGGAATCAGCCCCAGCATTTT
CASSLTAGGNQPQHF
>.|TRBD2|TRBV4-2|TRBJ2-5
TGTGCCAGCAGCCAAGGGGTAGCGGGGGTGCAAGAGACCCAGTACTTC
CASSQGVAGVQETQYF
>.|TRBD2|TRBV4-2|TRBJ2-1
TGTGCCAGCAGCCTGGGACTAGCGAGAAATGAGCAGTTCTTC
CASSLGLARNEQFF
>.|TRBD1|TRBV5-1|TRBJ2-7
TGCGCCAGCAGCCGGACAGGGGCCGAGCAGTACTTC
CASSRTGAEQYF
>.|TRBD1|TRBV6-5|TRBJ1-1
TGTGCCAGCAGTTACTCGGACAGGGGGACTGAAGCTTTCTTT
CASSYSDRGTEAFF
>few|.|TRBV3-1/TRBV3-2|TRBJ1-1
TGTGCCAGCAGCCCGAAGGGGGTTTGGAACACTGAAGCTTTCTTT
CASSPKGVWNTEAFF
>.|.|TRBV6-5|TRBJ2-1
TGTGCCAGCAGTTTCCTCGACTCTAAGTACAATGAGCAGTTCTTC
CASSFLDSKYNEQFF
>.|.|TRBV6-5|TRBJ1-1
TGTGCCCGCGGGGGTTTTGGGGGGCTGAACACTGAAGCTTTCTTT
CARGGFGGLNTEAFF
>.|.|TRBV28|TRBJ1-2
TGTGCCAGCAGATGGACAGACGTCGACTATGGCTACACCTTC
CASRWTDVDYGYTF
>.|.|TRBV4-1|TRBJ1-1
TGCGCCAGCAGCCAAGATCGATTACCCGGGACTGAAGCTTTCTTT
CASSQDRLPGTEAFF
>.|.|TRBV5-5|TRBJ1-5
TGTGCCAGCAGCCCGGGGACAATTCCTAAAACCAATCAGCCCCAGCATTTT
CASSPGTIPKTNQPQHF
>few|.|TRBV6-5|TRBJ1-6
TGTGCCAGCAGTAACCGGGACACATATTCACCCCTCCACTTT
CASSNRDTYSPLHF
>.|TRBD1|TRBV5-4|TRBJ1-6
TGTGCCAGCAGCTTAGCTCGGGACAGGGGCCTAAGTTCACCCCTCCACTTT
CASSLARDRGLSSPLHF
>once|.|TRBV6-5|TRBJ1-2
TGTGCCAGCACTCCACTATCCTCTAACTATGGCTACACCTTC
CASTPLSSNYGYTF
>.|TRBD2|TRBV11-2|TRBJ2-2
TGTGCCAGCAGCTTTTCAGCGGGGGCCACCGGGGAGCTGTTTTTT
CASSFSAGATGELFF